The rows below give T cell receptor beta chains drawn from one sample of a study of T cell responses to AZD1222 COVID-19 vaccine. Sequencing was performed with immunoSEQ multiplex PCR; in TCRdb, only in-frame clones are kept and a portion is missing. Here the sample spans 110,000 to 150,000 clones, roughly 89% being singletons. Source: peripheral blood, taken on day 0 of AZD1222 vaccination. The receptors come from an adult in good health. CDR3s include the opening cysteine and the closing phenylalanine or tryptophan. Fields, in order: J gene, D gene, V gene, CDR3 length, clone size, CDR3 protein, CDR3 DNA. D genes are given only for firm matches. Some rows have no size entry. The others give once, few or many, or a class for an expanded clone.

j_gene: TRBJ2-3
d_gene: .
v_gene: TRBV5-1
len: 16
abundance: .
CDR3aa: CASSLAPSEHTDTQYF
CDR3nt: TGCGCCAGCAGCTTGGCCCCTAGCGAGCACACAGATACGCAGTATTTT

j_gene: TRBJ2-7
d_gene: .
v_gene: TRBV6-6
len: 14
abundance: .
CDR3aa: CASSYSARDYEQYF
CDR3nt: TGTGCCAGCAGTTACTCCGCCAGGGACTACGAGCAGTACTTC

j_gene: TRBJ2-5
d_gene: .
v_gene: TRBV7-3
len: 13
abundance: few
CDR3aa: CASSSGPRETQYF
CDR3nt: TGTGCCAGCAGCTCCGGACCGAGGGAGACCCAGTACTTC

j_gene: TRBJ1-2
d_gene: .
v_gene: TRBV5-4
len: 14
abundance: .
CDR3aa: CASSNGPIIYGYTF
CDR3nt: TGTGCCAGCAGCAATGGACCGATCATCTATGGCTACACCTTC

j_gene: TRBJ2-7
d_gene: .
v_gene: TRBV5-6
len: 16
abundance: .
CDR3aa: CASSFGPERGSYEQYF
CDR3nt: TGTGCCAGCAGCTTCGGTCCCGAGAGGGGCTCCTACGAGCAGTACTTC

j_gene: TRBJ2-1
d_gene: TRBD1
v_gene: TRBV6-5
len: 15
abundance: .
CDR3aa: CASSLSGTGGDEQFF
CDR3nt: TGTGCCAGCAGTCTATCCGGGACAGGGGGCGATGAGCAGTTCTTC

j_gene: TRBJ2-3
d_gene: .
v_gene: TRBV27
len: 16
abundance: once
CDR3aa: CASSLIRAEGADTQYF
CDR3nt: TGTGCCAGCAGTTTGATCCGGGCCGAGGGGGCAGATACGCAGTATTTT

j_gene: TRBJ2-7
d_gene: .
v_gene: TRBV28
len: 16
abundance: .
CDR3aa: CASSFPSGLNRGEQYF
CDR3nt: TGTGCCAGCAGTTTCCCCTCAGGACTTAATCGGGGGGAGCAGTACTTC

j_gene: TRBJ2-3
d_gene: TRBD2
v_gene: TRBV29-1
len: 12
abundance: once
CDR3aa: CSAGGVADTQYF
CDR3nt: TGCAGCGCCGGGGGGGTCGCAGATACGCAGTATTTT

j_gene: TRBJ2-7
d_gene: .
v_gene: TRBV6-5
len: 15
abundance: .
CDR3aa: CASSYEGVASYEQYF
CDR3nt: TGTGCCAGCAGTTACGAAGGGGTAGCCTCCTACGAGCAGTACTTC

j_gene: TRBJ1-6
d_gene: .
v_gene: TRBV19
len: 15
abundance: .
CDR3aa: CASSTGTWEASPLHF
CDR3nt: TGTGCCAGTAGTACCGGGACCTGGGAAGCTTCACCCCTCCACTTT

j_gene: TRBJ2-2
d_gene: .
v_gene: TRBV11-2
len: 18
abundance: .
CDR3aa: CASSTHRALNRNTGELFF
CDR3nt: TGTGCCAGCAGCACCCACCGGGCCCTCAATCGAAACACCGGGGAGCTGTTTTTT

j_gene: TRBJ2-3
d_gene: .
v_gene: TRBV28
len: 18
abundance: .
CDR3aa: CASTIRGVVWGLTDTQYF
CDR3nt: TGTGCCAGCACCATTAGGGGGGTGGTTTGGGGCTTAACAGATACGCAGTATTTT

j_gene: TRBJ1-5
d_gene: .
v_gene: TRBV7-9
len: 12
abundance: .
CDR3aa: CASSYQSQPQHF
CDR3nt: TGTGCCAGCAGTTACCAAAGTCAGCCCCAGCATTTT

j_gene: TRBJ2-7
d_gene: .
v_gene: TRBV2
len: 19
abundance: once
CDR3aa: CASSVHRVLAEDVSYEQYF
CDR3nt: TGTGCCAGCAGTGTTCATCGTGTATTAGCGGAGGACGTCTCCTACGAGCAGTACTTC

j_gene: TRBJ2-3
d_gene: .
v_gene: TRBV4-1
len: 15
abundance: .
CDR3aa: CASSQDGASTDTQYF
CDR3nt: TGCGCCAGCAGCCAAGATGGTGCGAGCACAGATACGCAGTATTTT

j_gene: TRBJ1-4
d_gene: .
v_gene: TRBV9
len: 14
abundance: .
CDR3aa: CASSVESTHEKLFF
CDR3nt: TGTGCCAGCAGCGTGGAGTCTACCCACGAAAAACTGTTTTTT

j_gene: TRBJ2-7
d_gene: TRBD2
v_gene: TRBV19
len: 15
abundance: .
CDR3aa: CASRGGAGGLYEQYF
CDR3nt: TGTGCCAGTAGAGGAGGAGCGGGAGGGCTATACGAGCAGTACTTC

j_gene: TRBJ1-5
d_gene: .
v_gene: TRBV19
len: 15
abundance: .
CDR3aa: CASSGATRFNQPQHF
CDR3nt: TGTGCCAGTAGTGGGGCCACACGATTCAATCAGCCCCAGCATTTT

j_gene: TRBJ1-4
d_gene: .
v_gene: TRBV19
len: 14
abundance: .
CDR3aa: CASSPYRAPVQLFF
CDR3nt: TGTGCCAGTAGCCCTTACCGGGCCCCAGTACAACTGTTTTTT

j_gene: TRBJ2-1
d_gene: .
v_gene: TRBV5-4
len: 15
abundance: .
CDR3aa: CASSLDYSSYNEQFF
CDR3nt: TGTGCCAGCAGCTTGGATTACAGCTCCTACAATGAGCAGTTCTTC

j_gene: TRBJ1-2
d_gene: .
v_gene: TRBV6-1
len: 12
abundance: .
CDR3aa: CASSDRVYGYTF
CDR3nt: TGTGCCAGCAGTGACAGGGTCTATGGCTACACCTTC

j_gene: TRBJ1-2
d_gene: .
v_gene: TRBV29-1
len: 13
abundance: .
CDR3aa: CSVGAGGDYGYTF
CDR3nt: TGCAGCGTTGGGGCGGGGGGAGACTATGGCTACACCTTC

j_gene: TRBJ1-2
d_gene: TRBD1
v_gene: TRBV2
len: 13
abundance: .
CDR3aa: CASSATGGDGYTF
CDR3nt: TGTGCCAGCAGTGCTACAGGGGGCGATGGCTACACCTTC

j_gene: TRBJ2-3
d_gene: .
v_gene: TRBV10-2
len: 15
abundance: .
CDR3aa: CASSETQASTDTQYF
CDR3nt: TGCGCCAGCAGTGAGACCCAGGCTAGCACAGATACGCAGTATTTT

j_gene: TRBJ1-1
d_gene: .
v_gene: TRBV30
len: 12
abundance: .
CDR3aa: CAWTPGTVEAFF
CDR3nt: TGTGCCTGGACCCCTGGGACGGTTGAAGCTTTCTTT

j_gene: TRBJ2-2
d_gene: TRBD2
v_gene: TRBV29-1
len: 14
abundance: .
CDR3aa: CSVMTSGNTGELFF
CDR3nt: TGCAGCGTAATGACTAGCGGAAACACCGGGGAGCTGTTTTTT

j_gene: TRBJ1-6
d_gene: .
v_gene: TRBV7-3
len: 13
abundance: .
CDR3aa: CASSLSIRSPLHF
CDR3nt: TGTGCCAGCAGCTTAAGTATCCGTTCACCCCTCCACTTT

j_gene: TRBJ2-7
d_gene: TRBD2
v_gene: TRBV6-1
len: 16
abundance: .
CDR3aa: CASSEIAGEGSYEQYF
CDR3nt: TGTGCCAGCAGTGAGATAGCGGGGGAGGGCTCCTACGAGCAGTACTTC

j_gene: TRBJ2-7
d_gene: TRBD2
v_gene: TRBV10-1
len: 15
abundance: .
CDR3aa: CASSGLAGELYEQYF
CDR3nt: TGCGCCAGCAGTGGACTAGCGGGTGAACTCTACGAGCAGTACTTC

j_gene: TRBJ2-6
d_gene: .
v_gene: TRBV2
len: 14
abundance: .
CDR3aa: CASSELGLSNVLTF
CDR3nt: TGTGCCAGCAGTGAACTTGGGTTGTCCAACGTCCTGACTTTC

j_gene: TRBJ1-2
d_gene: .
v_gene: TRBV18
len: 14
abundance: .
CDR3aa: CASSPGRPYYGYTF
CDR3nt: TGTGCCAGCTCACCAGGGAGGCCCTACTATGGCTACACCTTC

j_gene: TRBJ1-1
d_gene: .
v_gene: TRBV6-5
len: 12
abundance: .
CDR3aa: CAVGPGPTEAFF
CDR3nt: TGTGCTGTCGGGCCAGGGCCTACTGAAGCTTTCTTT

j_gene: TRBJ2-7
d_gene: .
v_gene: TRBV27
len: 15
abundance: .
CDR3aa: CASSYTGSGFYEQYF
CDR3nt: TGTGCCAGCAGTTACACCGGGTCAGGGTTCTACGAGCAGTACTTC

j_gene: TRBJ2-5
d_gene: .
v_gene: TRBV19
len: 16
abundance: .
CDR3aa: CASSMGWGAHQETQYF
CDR3nt: TGTGCCAGTAGTATGGGATGGGGGGCGCATCAAGAGACCCAGTACTTC